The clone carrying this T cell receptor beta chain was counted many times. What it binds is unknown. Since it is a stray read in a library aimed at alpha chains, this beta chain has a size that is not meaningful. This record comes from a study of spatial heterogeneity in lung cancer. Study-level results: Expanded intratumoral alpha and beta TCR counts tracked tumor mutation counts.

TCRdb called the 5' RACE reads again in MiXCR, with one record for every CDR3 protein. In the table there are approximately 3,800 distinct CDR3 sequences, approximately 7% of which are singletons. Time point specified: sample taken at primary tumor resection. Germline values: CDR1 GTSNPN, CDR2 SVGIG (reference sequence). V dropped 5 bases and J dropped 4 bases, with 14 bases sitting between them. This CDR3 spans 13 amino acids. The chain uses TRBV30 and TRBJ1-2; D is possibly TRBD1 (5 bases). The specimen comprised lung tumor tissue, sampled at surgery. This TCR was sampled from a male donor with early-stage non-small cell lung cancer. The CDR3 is CAWSSRAGYGYTF. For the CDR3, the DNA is TGTGCCTGGTCTTCCAGGGCTGGCTATGGCTACACCTTC.